The rows below give T cell receptor beta chains drawn from one sample of a study of siplizumab effects on memory and regulatory T cells. Clones were sequenced by immunoSEQ multiplex PCR, and TCRdb holds only the in-frame ones, with some missing. Of fewer than 70,000 clones listed, roughly 88% are singletons. Sequencing used Tregs sorted from blood. Receptor source: a human donor in good health. Each CDR3 is given with its conserved first and last residue. The order of the fields is CDR3 protein, CDR3 DNA, V gene, J gene, D gene, clone size. D genes are given only for firm matches. Not every row has a clone size; where given, it reads once, few, many or a size class.

CDR3: CASSLRGEQFF; DNA: TGTGCCAGCAGCTTGAGGGGTGAGCAGTTCTTC; V: TRBV5-4; J: TRBJ2-1; D: NA; size: once
CDR3: CAWSRPRLLDIQYF; DNA: TGTGCCTGGAGTAGGCCGAGGTTGTTGGACATTCAGTACTTC; V: TRBV30; J: TRBJ2-4; D: NA; size: NA
CDR3: CSVLRDRVSYEQYF; DNA: TGCAGCGTGCTCCGGGACAGGGTTTCCTACGAGCAGTACTTC; V: TRBV29-1; J: TRBJ2-7; D: TRBD1; size: NA
CDR3: CASSLAGGANTGELFF; DNA: TGTGCCAGCAGCTTGGCAGGGGGCGCGAACACCGGGGAGCTGTTTTTT; V: TRBV5-5; J: TRBJ2-2; D: TRBD1; size: NA
CDR3: CASSHGGARAGYTF; DNA: TGTGCCAGCAGTCACGGGGGGGCTCGGGCTGGCTACACCTTC; V: TRBV9; J: TRBJ1-2; D: NA; size: NA
CDR3: CASSLWGYEQYF; DNA: TGTGCCAGCAGCTTATGGGGCTACGAGCAGTACTTC; V: TRBV7-6; J: TRBJ2-7; D: NA; size: once
CDR3: CASSYSSRGDEQFF; DNA: TGTGCCAGCAGTTACTCAAGCCGGGGAGATGAGCAGTTCTTC; V: TRBV6-5; J: TRBJ2-1; D: NA; size: few
CDR3: CASSEDAHTGELFF; DNA: TGTGCCAGCAGCGAGGACGCGCACACCGGGGAGCTGTTTTTT; V: TRBV9; J: TRBJ2-2; D: NA; size: NA
CDR3: CASSLGQLGTYEQYF; DNA: TGTGCCAGCAGTTTGGGACAGCTTGGAACCTACGAGCAGTACTTC; V: TRBV27; J: TRBJ2-7; D: TRBD1; size: NA
CDR3: CASSLRQGYREQYF; DNA: TGTGCCAGCAGCTTGCGGCAGGGATATCGCGAGCAGTACTTC; V: TRBV5-4; J: TRBJ2-7; D: NA; size: once
CDR3: CASSVVVLAGHNEQFF; DNA: TGTGCCAGCAGCGTAGTGGTTTTAGCGGGGCACAATGAGCAGTTCTTC; V: TRBV9; J: TRBJ2-1; D: TRBD2; size: NA
CDR3: CASTHEQYF; DNA: TGTGCCAGCACCCACGAGCAGTACTTC; V: TRBV12-1; J: TRBJ2-7; D: NA; size: NA
CDR3: CASSLVGRGSETQYF; DNA: TGTGCCAGCAGCTTAGTAGGAAGGGGGTCGGAGACCCAGTACTTC; V: TRBV7-2; J: TRBJ2-5; D: NA; size: NA
CDR3: CAINPRGGNYGYTF; DNA: TGTGCCATCAACCCTCGGGGGGGAAACTATGGCTACACCTTC; V: TRBV10-3; J: TRBJ1-2; D: NA; size: NA
CDR3: CASSSLLAGWGETQYF; DNA: TGTGCCAGCAGCTCCTTACTAGCGGGATGGGGAGAGACCCAGTACTTC; V: TRBV7-2; J: TRBJ2-5; D: TRBD2; size: once
CDR3: CASSIVGLAGIKNIQYF; DNA: TGTGCCAGTAGTATAGTGGGACTAGCGGGCATCAAAAACATTCAGTACTTC; V: TRBV19; J: TRBJ2-4; D: TRBD2; size: NA
CDR3: CAWSALLIRSGELFF; DNA: TGTGCCTGGAGTGCTTTATTGATCAGGTCCGGGGAGCTGTTTTTT; V: TRBV30; J: TRBJ2-2; D: NA; size: NA
CDR3: CASSYGMGALETQYF; DNA: TGTGCCAGTAGTTACGGGATGGGCGCTTTGGAGACCCAGTACTTC; V: TRBV19; J: TRBJ2-5; D: NA; size: NA
CDR3: CASSLGRTSGKNEQFF; DNA: TGTGCCAGCAGCTTAGGGCGGACTAGCGGGAAAAATGAGCAGTTCTTC; V: TRBV7-9; J: TRBJ2-1; D: TRBD2; size: NA
CDR3: CASSLEGPGNTIYF; DNA: TGCGCCAGCAGCCTAGAAGGTCCTGGAAACACCATATATTTT; V: TRBV5-1; J: TRBJ1-3; D: NA; size: NA
CDR3: CASSPGGTTGELFF; DNA: TGTGCCAGCAGCCCGGGCGGCACCACCGGGGAGCTGTTTTTT; V: TRBV9; J: TRBJ2-2; D: NA; size: NA
CDR3: CASSLSDNQPQHF; DNA: TGTGCCAGCAGCTTGTCCGACAATCAGCCCCAGCATTTT; V: TRBV5-8; J: TRBJ1-5; D: NA; size: few
CDR3: CASSRADRNTEAFF; DNA: TGCGCCAGCAGCCGAGCGGACAGAAACACTGAAGCTTTCTTT; V: TRBV4-1; J: TRBJ1-1; D: NA; size: NA
CDR3: CASSLGTGAGEKLFF; DNA: TGCGCCAGCAGCTTGGGGACAGGGGCAGGTGAAAAACTGTTTTTT; V: TRBV5-1; J: TRBJ1-4; D: TRBD1; size: NA
CDR3: CASSPGGIRQETQYF; DNA: TGTGCCAGCAGCCCCGGAGGCATTCGTCAAGAGACCCAGTACTTC; V: TRBV9; J: TRBJ2-5; D: NA; size: few
CDR3: CASSLAGRYEQYF; DNA: TGTGCCAGCAGTTTGGCTGGTCGCTACGAGCAGTACTTC; V: TRBV27; J: TRBJ2-7; D: NA; size: NA
CDR3: CASSPTSARTDTQYF; DNA: TGTGCCAGCAGCCCGACTAGCGCCCGCACAGATACGCAGTATTTT; V: TRBV4-2; J: TRBJ2-3; D: TRBD2; size: few
CDR3: CASSFTGTSGMSEQYF; DNA: TGTGCCAGCAGCTTTACCGGGACTAGCGGGATGAGTGAGCAGTACTTC; V: TRBV7-9; J: TRBJ2-7; D: TRBD2; size: NA
CDR3: CASRIWSGNTIYF; DNA: TGTGCCAGCAGAATTTGGTCTGGAAACACCATATATTTT; V: TRBV5-4; J: TRBJ1-3; D: NA; size: NA
CDR3: CASSPPFEQGDNGYTF; DNA: TGTGCCAGCTCACCACCTTTCGAGCAGGGTGACAATGGCTACACCTTC; V: TRBV18; J: TRBJ1-2; D: NA; size: NA
CDR3: CASSLLWRAGDEQFF; DNA: TGTGCCAGCAGCTTGCTCTGGAGAGCGGGAGATGAGCAGTTCTTC; V: TRBV5-6; J: TRBJ2-1; D: TRBD2; size: NA
CDR3: CASSMEGGIYGYTF; DNA: TGTGCCAGCAGTATGGAAGGAGGTATCTATGGCTACACCTTC; V: TRBV25-1; J: TRBJ1-2; D: NA; size: NA
CDR3: CASSLLRGRAGETQYF; DNA: TGTGCCAGCAGCTTACTTCGCGGGAGGGCCGGAGAGACCCAGTACTTC; V: TRBV11-3; J: TRBJ2-5; D: TRBD2; size: NA
CDR3: CASSPTGWPEQFF; DNA: TGTGCCAGTAGCCCCACAGGGTGGCCTGAGCAGTTCTTC; V: TRBV19; J: TRBJ2-1; D: NA; size: NA
CDR3: CASSLGTKNIQYF; DNA: TGTGCCAGCAGCTTAGGGACGAAGAACATTCAGTACTTC; V: TRBV11-3; J: TRBJ2-4; D: NA; size: once
CDR3: CATSRDFLGGAADTQYF; DNA: TGTGCCACCAGCAGAGACTTTCTCGGGGGCGCGGCAGATACGCAGTATTTT; V: TRBV15; J: TRBJ2-3; D: NA; size: NA
CDR3: CTPGRGRGNQPQHF; DNA: TGCACCCCCGGCCGGGGTCGGGGCAATCAGCCCCAGCATTTT; V: TRBV1; J: TRBJ1-5; D: NA; size: few
CDR3: CASSQVGPGPNEKLFF; DNA: TGTGCCAGCAGCCAAGTTGGGCCAGGTCCTAATGAAAAACTGTTTTTT; V: TRBV14; J: TRBJ1-4; D: NA; size: once
CDR3: CASSQASGRYNEQFF; DNA: TGCGCCAGCAGCCAAGCTAGCGGACGCTACAATGAGCAGTTCTTC; V: TRBV4-3; J: TRBJ2-1; D: TRBD2; size: NA
CDR3: CATRRGLSSYEQYF; DNA: TGTGCCACGAGGAGGGGGCTGAGCTCCTACGAGCAGTACTTC; V: TRBV2; J: TRBJ2-7; D: NA; size: NA
CDR3: CASSWGGSGANVLTF; DNA: TGTGCCAGCAGTTGGGGGGGCTCTGGGGCCAACGTCCTGACTTTC; V: TRBV28; J: TRBJ2-6; D: TRBD2; size: once
CDR3: CATSPHGGVSETQYF; DNA: TGTGCCACCAGCCCCCACGGGGGGGTTAGCGAGACCCAGTACTTC; V: TRBV15; J: TRBJ2-5; D: TRBD2; size: NA
CDR3: CASSSTTIRANEKLFF; DNA: TGTGCCAGCAGCTCTACTACCATACGGGCTAATGAAAAACTGTTTTTT; V: TRBV5-6; J: TRBJ1-4; D: NA; size: NA
CDR3: CASSPQGTEAFF; DNA: TGTGCCAGCAGTCCTCAGGGGACTGAAGCTTTCTTT; V: TRBV6-1; J: TRBJ1-1; D: NA; size: NA
CDR3: CATGGAGHSNQPQHF; DNA: TGTGCCACAGGGGGCGCGGGGCACAGCAATCAGCCCCAGCATTTT; V: TRBV19; J: TRBJ1-5; D: TRBD1; size: NA
CDR3: CASSRGWVSGGETQYF; DNA: TGCGCCAGCAGCCGGGGATGGGTTAGCGGAGGGGAGACCCAGTACTTC; V: TRBV4-1; J: TRBJ2-5; D: NA; size: NA
CDR3: CASRRGPNQPQHF; DNA: TGTGCCAGCCGCAGGGGCCCCAATCAGCCCCAGCATTTT; V: TRBV6-5; J: TRBJ1-5; D: NA; size: NA
CDR3: CASSGTGTRSGNTIYF; DNA: TGTGCCAGCAGCGGAACCGGGACACGCTCTGGAAACACCATATATTTT; V: TRBV7-9; J: TRBJ1-3; D: NA; size: NA
CDR3: CASRPGQGFDTQYF; DNA: TGTGCCAGCAGGCCGGGACAGGGCTTCGATACGCAGTATTTT; V: TRBV11-1; J: TRBJ2-3; D: TRBD1; size: NA
CDR3: CASSQEGRMSSGNTIYF; DNA: TGCGCCAGCAGCCAAGAAGGCAGGATGAGCTCTGGAAACACCATATATTTT; V: TRBV4-1; J: TRBJ1-3; D: NA; size: NA
CDR3: CASSFYNEQFF; DNA: TGCGCCAGCAGCTTTTACAATGAGCAGTTCTTC; V: TRBV5-1; J: TRBJ2-1; D: NA; size: few
CDR3: CASRTSGSAVGEQFF; DNA: TGTGCCAGCAGGACTAGCGGGAGCGCAGTAGGGGAGCAGTTCTTC; V: TRBV6-5; J: TRBJ2-1; D: TRBD2; size: NA
CDR3: CSVERYTDTQYF; DNA: TGCAGCGTTGAGCGGTACACAGATACGCAGTATTTT; V: TRBV29-1; J: TRBJ2-3; D: NA; size: NA